Reported below is one TCR beta chain. The antigen remains unidentified. This entry comes from a study of shared clonotypes between healthy human individuals. For each subset, genomic DNA was distributed in equal portions over several immunoSEQ plates. Generated by immunoSEQ multiplex PCR, the TCRdb table keeps only in-frame clones and is missing some. Among around 2,000,000 clones listed, approximately 95% were seen once. Naive CD8 cells were CD45RO-negative, positively selected for CCR7, excluding terminally differentiated effector memory CD45RA+ cells. Study-level results: Roughly 4.6% of naive CD4 clonotypes were common to four donors. Sorted-subset samples were not fully sequenced, rarefaction indicated.

Germline loops: CDR1 WSHSY, CDR2 SAAADI. The V gene lost 3 bases and the J gene lost 2 bases, with 14 bases spanning the gap. The CDR3 contains 15 residues. This clonotype was obtained from a man younger than 35 in good health. The sample consisted of naive CD8+ T cells sorted from blood. The rearrangement links TRBV10-2 to TRBJ2-7; D is unresolved. This CDR3 is CASSERRQTTYEQYF. DNA of the CDR3: TGCGCCAGCAGTGAAAGACGACAAACAACCTACGAGCAGTACTTC.